These 8 T cell receptor beta chains were sequenced from one sample in a study of blood T cell repertoires in COVID-19. Clones were sequenced by immunoSEQ multiplex PCR, and TCRdb holds only the in-frame ones, with some missing. The sample contains roughly 240,000 clones, 83% of which appear only once. The sequenced material came from PBMCs or T cells enriched from blood (not recorded which). The receptors come from a woman aged 40 to 49 who had been exposed to COVID-19.

The chain uses TRBV29-1 and TRBJ1-2, with D maybe TRBD1 (5 bases). CDR1 is SQVTM, CDR2 ANQGSEA, per germline. The CDR3 covers 12 residues. Trimming cost V 7 bases and J 3 bases, with 12 bases left between them. The DNA of the CDR3 is TGCAGCGCTGTTCTGACAGACTATGGCTACACCTTC. Protein product: CSAVLTDYGYTF.

There are a few counts of this clone. The chain employs TRBV25-1 and TRBJ1-1, with 8 bases fitting TRBD1. Trimming at V came to 1 base and at J to 5 bases, leaving 12 bases not matched to a gene. This CDR3 is 17 amino acids long. CDR1 and CDR2 (germline): MGHDK, SYGVNS. The CDR3 sequence: CASSELGAGGKETEAFF. The DNA of the CDR3 is TGTGCCAGCAGTGAATTGGGGGCAGGGGGCAAGGAGACTGAAGCTTTCTTT.

The chain recombines TRBV19 with TRBJ2-7, with TRBD1 identical over 9 bases. Trimming took 9 bases from V and 4 from J; bases not matched to a gene: 10. Germline CDR1 is LNHDA and CDR2 is SQIVND (reference sequence). The CDR3 has 14 residues. CDR3 nucleotides: TGTGCCAGCTCCGGGACAGGGTATGTTTACGAGCAGTACTTC. Protein sequence: CASSGTGYVYEQYF. The variable domain in full, completed from reference TRBV19 and TRBJ2-7, reads DGGITQSPKYLFRKEGQNVTLSCEQNLNHDAMYWYRQDPGQGLRLIYYSQIVNDFQKGDIAEGYSVSREKKESFPLTVTSAQKNPTAFYLCASSGTGYVYEQYFGPGTRLTVT.

This clone was seen only once. This chain links TRBV11-1 with TRBJ1-1, with 10 bases lining up with TRBD1. The CDR3 sequence is 14 residues long. The V gene end was trimmed by 4 bases and the J gene end by 5 bases; junction bases not matched to a gene: 4. CDR1 and CDR2 from the germline V gene are SGHAT and FQDESV (reference sequence). DNA for the CDR3: TGTGCCAGCAGCTCGACAGGGGGCGGGACTGAAGCTTTCTTT. Encoded protein: CASSSTGGGTEAFF.

The V and J genes are TRBV19 and TRBJ2-7, with 10 bases lining up with TRBD1. Trimming cost V 2 bases and J 2 bases; bases outside gene matches: 6. The CDR3 has 16 residues. Per germline, CDR1 LNHDA and CDR2 SQIVND (reference sequence). CDR3 loop: CASSILGTGDTYEQYF. Here the CDR3 DNA reads TGTGCCAGTAGTATATTGGGGACAGGGGACACCTACGAGCAGTACTTC. Full variable domain (rest looked up from reference TRBV19 and TRBJ2-7): DGGITQSPKYLFRKEGQNVTLSCEQNLNHDAMYWYRQDPGQGLRLIYYSQIVNDFQKGDIAEGYSVSREKKESFPLTVTSAQKNPTAFYLCASSILGTGDTYEQYFGPGTRLTVT.

The chain links TRBV7-9 to TRBJ2-1; D is perhaps TRBD1 (7 bases). V lost 1 base to trimming and J lost 3 bases, with 10 bases between them. Germline values: CDR1 SEHNR, CDR2 FQNEAQ (reference sequence). This CDR3 contains 15 residues. The CDR3 loop is CASSLDRGGYNEQFF. The CDR3 DNA reads as TGTGCCAGCAGCTTAGACAGGGGAGGCTACAATGAGCAGTTCTTC.

The chain has TRBV30 and TRBJ1-1; maybe TRBD1 (6 bases). The CDR3 consists of 13 residues. Trimming removed 8 bases at V and 2 bases at J, with 15 bases between. Germline V gene data show CDR1 as GTSNPN and CDR2 as SVGIG (reference sequence). CDR3 loop: CATSTGLNTEAFF. CDR3 nucleotide sequence: TGTGCCACCTCGACAGGCTTAAACACTGAAGCTTTCTTT.

The V call is TRBV7-2, the J call TRBJ1-5, with D possibly being TRBD1 (5 bases). V lost 1 base to trimming and J lost 2 bases, with 12 bases between them. CDR3 length equals 16 residues. Germline-derived CDR1 and CDR2 are SGHTA and FQGNSA. In nucleotides, the CDR3 is TGTGCCAGCAGCTTAGGCGGGGCAGCGGGCAATCAGCCCCAGCATTTT. Residues: CASSLGGAAGNQPQHF.